Described below is a single TCR beta chain sequence and its context. Its target is not known. The sample belongs to a study of glioma-infiltrating T cells after dendritic cell vaccination. Across the study: Treatment, given 2003 to 2012, was autologous tumor lysate-pulsed dendritic cell vaccination.

Time point here: after dendritic cell vaccination, including at tumor progression/relapse. Patients had residual fresh-frozen tumor tissue and more than two years of survival data. Isocitrate dehydrogenase mutation was absent in all glioblastoma patients. Broader study findings: TCR clonality showed no direct relationship with survival.

Clones were sequenced by immunoSEQ multiplex PCR, and TCRdb holds only the in-frame ones, with some missing. This sample has 99,000 or so clones, with approximately 84% found just once. The V and J ends lost 1 base and 0 bases, in that order; junction bases with no gene match: 4. This CDR3 region has 17 residues. Germline-derived CDR1 and CDR2 are MNHEY and SMNVEV (reference sequence). The sequencing used blood, collected after dendritic cell vaccination. The sequence was obtained from a human donor with glioblastoma. The chain carries TRBV27 and TRBJ2-1, with 9 bases that match TRBD2. The CDR3 reads CASSLYGSGSSYNEQFF. CDR3 in DNA: TGTGCCAGCAGTTTATATGGTAGCGGGAGCTCCTACAATGAGCAGTTCTTC.